One sample yielded the 22 T cell receptor beta chains listed below, sequenced in a study of cytomegalovirus exposure and HLA in healthy donors (TCRdb year 2017). Library preparation was by the immunoSEQ multiplex PCR assay. The multiplex PCR relied on a mix of 60 forward primers for TCR Vbeta segments and 13 reverse primers for TCR Jbeta segments. TCRdb mirrors the immuneACCESS table, restricted to in-frame sequences. Some clones are absent from its copies; in checked studies, under half trace to an unresolved V gene, and the reason for the others is unknown. This sample's records show around 200,000 clones. In total, the top ten clones hold about 1% of the sample. Sequenced sample: PBMCs. Receptors were obtained from a woman in her 30s in good health and CMV-seropositive.

Written as DNA, the CDR3 is TGCGCCAGCAGCTTATCGTCTAGCAGCTACAATGAGCAGTTCTTC. Its translation: CASSLSSSSYNEQFF. V usage is TRBV5-1 and J usage is TRBJ2-1, with D possibly TRBD2 on 5 matching bases. V was clipped by 2 bases and J by 3 bases, with 12 bases between them. The CDR3 spans 15 residues. Germline values: CDR1 SGHRS, CDR2 YFSETQ.

The chain has TRBV11-2 and TRBJ2-7, with 10 bases that match TRBD2. The CDR3 extends over 15 amino acids. The V gene end was trimmed by 6 bases and the J gene end by 5 bases; junction bases not matched to a gene: 10. CDR1 is SGHAT and CDR2 is FQNNGV in the germline V gene. CDR3 amino acids: CASRPSLAGDHEQYF. In DNA, the CDR3 is TGTGCCAGCAGACCGTCGCTAGCGGGAGACCACGAGCAGTACTTC. Complete variable domain (other parts from reference TRBV11-2 and TRBJ2-7): EAGVAQSPRYKIIEKRQSVAFWCNPISGHATLYWYQQILGQGPKLLIQFQNNGVVDDSQLPKDRFSAERLKGVDSTLKIQPAKLEDSAVYLCASRPSLAGDHEQYFGPGTRLTVT.

This rearrangement joins TRBV7-8 to TRBJ2-1, with 7 bases that match TRBD2. Germline V gene lookup returns CDR1 SGHVS and CDR2 FQNEAQ. Trimming removed 3 bases from V and 5 bases from J; junction bases left unmatched: 10. The CDR3 sequence is 16 residues long. The CDR3 is CASSFHSSAGDNEQFF. The CDR3 bases are TGTGCCAGCAGCTTCCACTCCTCCGCGGGGGACAATGAGCAGTTCTTC.

The V and J genes are TRBV14 and TRBJ2-7, with D maybe TRBD2 (6 bases). V was cut by 1 base and J by 5 bases, with 15 bases left in between. This CDR3 is 15 amino acids long. Germline lookup yields CDR1 SGHDN and CDR2 FVKESK. CDR3 DNA sequence: TGTGCCAGCAGCCAAGGACTAGGAAGGTCTAACGAGCAGTACTTC. It translates to CASSQGLGRSNEQYF.

The genes are TRBV12-2 and TRBJ2-1; TRBD2, the D gene given by the table, was not confirmed from the DNA. TRBV12-2 is noted as a pseudogene. The length of the CDR3 is 23 residues. CDR3 bases: TGTGCAAGTCGCTTAACGAGCCCCCTGGGACTAGTAACCCTCAGACCCCCCTACAATGAGCAGTTCTTC. Protein: CASRLTSPLGLVTLRPPYNEQFF.

This chain uses TRBV25-1 with TRBJ1-2, with D perhaps matching TRBD1 (5 bases). Deletions cut 7 bases from V and 0 bases from J, with 6 bases between. This CDR3 comprises 12 residues. From germline, CDR1 is MGHDK and CDR2 SYGVNS. The CDR3 loop reads CASMDTNYGYTF. CDR3 nucleotide sequence: TGTGCCAGCATGGACACTAACTATGGCTACACCTTC.

The rearrangement links TRBV25-1 to TRBJ2-3, with 8 bases that match TRBD1. CDR3 length: 14 residues. After removal of 3 bases from V and 3 bases from J, the junction contained 2 bases not matched to a gene. Germline values: CDR1 MGHDK, CDR2 SYGVNS. The CDR3 DNA is TGTGCCAGCAGTGACACAGGGGGTACAGATACGCAGTATTTT. Translated, it gives CASSDTGGTDTQYF.

The chain combines TRBV2 with TRBJ1-3; 7 bases line up with TRBD1. V dropped 5 bases and J dropped 4; count of bases not matched to a gene: 8. This CDR3 is built from 15 residues. Germline V CDR1 and CDR2: SNHLY, FYNNEI. CDR3 DNA sequence: TGTGCCAGCAGTAGACAGGGTGCGGAGGGAAACACCATATATTTT. It is translated as CASSRQGAEGNTIYF.

The chain uses TRBV5-4 and TRBJ2-3, with TRBD2 matching 8 bases. The V gene end was trimmed by 5 bases and the J gene end by 9 bases; junction bases not matched to a gene: 8. The CDR3 covers 13 residues. The V gene's germline CDR1 is SGHNT and CDR2 YYREEE (reference sequence). The CDR3 loop reads CASSGLATRTQYF. The CDR3 nucleotides are TGTGCCAGCAGTGGACTAGCCACGAGGACGCAGTATTTT. Full variable domain (rest looked up from reference TRBV5-4 and TRBJ2-3): ETGVTQSPTHLIKTRGQQVTLRCSSQSGHNTVSWYQQALGQGPQFIFQYYREEENGRGNFPPRFSGLQFPNYSSELNVNALELDDSALYLCASSGLATRTQYFGPGTRLTVL.

The chain uses TRBV18 and TRBJ1-2; TRBD1 matches at 7 bases. After removal of 2 bases from V and 4 bases from J, the junction contained 7 bases not matched to a gene. CDR3 length equals 15 residues. Germline-derived CDR1 and CDR2 are KGHSH and LQKENI. The CDR3 loop reads CASSPTGDRGYGYTF. CDR3 DNA sequence: TGTGCCAGCTCACCAACAGGGGATCGGGGCTATGGCTACACCTTC. Looking up the rest from reference TRBV18 and TRBJ1-2 gives the full variable domain: NAGVMQNPRHLVRRRGQEARLRCSPMKGHSHVYWYRQLPEEGLKFMVYLQKENIIDESGMPKERFSAEFPKEGPSILRIQQVVRGDSAAYFCASSPTGDRGYGYTFGSGTRLTVV.

The chain recombines TRBV7-2 with TRBJ1-6; the match to TRBD1 covers 8 bases. Germline V CDR1 and CDR2: SGHTA, FQGNSA. V was pared by 1 base and J by 4 bases, with 0 bases of the junction left unmatched. The CDR3 extends over 15 amino acids. The CDR3 here is CASSLGQGYNSPLHF. The CDR3 bases are TGTGCCAGCAGCTTAGGACAGGGGTATAATTCACCCCTCCACTTT.

This chain links TRBV7-6 with TRBJ1-1; D not certain. This CDR3 is built from 14 residues. Per germline, CDR1 SGHVS and CDR2 FNYEAQ. Trimming cost V 4 bases and J 3 bases, with 12 bases left between them. This chain's CDR3 is CASSWRARDTEAFF. In DNA, the CDR3 is TGTGCCAGCAGCTGGAGAGCACGCGACACTGAAGCTTTCTTT.

The chain employs TRBV30 and TRBJ1-6, with unresolved D. Trimming stripped 0 bases from V and 0 bases from J, with 9 bases between. The CDR3 spans 16 residues. CDR1 and CDR2 (germline): GTSNPN, SVGIG (reference sequence). This CDR3 is CAWSVSSSSYNSPLHF. In DNA form, the CDR3 reads TGTGCCTGGAGTGTAAGTAGTTCCTCCTATAATTCACCCCTCCACTTT.

The gene calls are TRBV5-1 and TRBJ1-5, with D possibly being TRBD1 (5 bases). Trimming left V 3 bases short and J 5 bases short, with 12 bases between. The CDR3 length is 14 residues. CDR1 is SGHRS and CDR2 is YFSETQ in the germline V gene. The DNA for the CDR3 is TGCGCCAGCAGCTCAGATTGGGGGGATCAGCCCCAGCATTTT. Translating it yields CASSSDWGDQPQHF. Drawing the rest from reference TRBV5-1 and TRBJ1-5, the complete variable domain is KAGVTQTPRYLIKTRGQQVTLSCSPISGHRSVSWYQQTPGQGLQFLFEYFSETQRNKGNFPGRFSGRQFSNSRSEMNVSTLELGDSALYLCASSSDWGDQPQHFGDGTRLSIL.

This chain connects TRBV10-3 to TRBJ2-5, with TRBD2 matching 10 bases. Germline CDR1 reads ENHRY; CDR2 reads SYGVKD. V gave up 2 bases and J gave up 5 bases; unmatched junction bases: 11. The CDR3 sequence is 17 residues long. The CDR3 nucleotides read TGTGCCATCAGTGAGGGGGCTAGCGGGGGCCAGATGGAGACCCAGTACTTC. Protein: CAISEGASGGQMETQYF.

The chain joins TRBV5-8 to TRBJ2-1, with D tentatively TRBD1 (5 bases). V was pared by 5 bases and J by 13 bases, with 19 bases between. Germline loops: CDR1 SGHTS, CDR2 YDEGEE. The CDR3 is 13 residues long. In nucleotides, the CDR3 is TGTGCCAGCAGTCCGTACAGGTTCAATTCCCAGTTCTTC. Its protein is CASSPYRFNSQFF.

The rearrangement joins TRBV19 to TRBJ2-3; TRBD1 is a possible D gene (6 bases). This CDR3 has 16 amino acids. Between the trimmed V and J ends, which lost 2 bases and 1 base, there was a span of 13 bases. The germline gives CDR1 LNHDA, CDR2 SQIVND (reference sequence). The CDR3 sequence is CASSIKGHRGTDTQYF. DNA for the CDR3: TGTGCCAGTAGTATAAAGGGACACCGGGGCACAGATACGCAGTATTTT.

Of note for this clone: Other DNA sequences from this sample encode an identical CDR3 as well. The J gene is TRBJ2-5, the V gene TRBV5-4, with a weak D call TRBD2 (5 bases). With 1 base removed from V and 2 bases from J, the gap between germline ends came to 6 bases. The CDR3 is made up of 13 amino acids. The germline V gene has CDR1 SGHNT and CDR2 YYREEE (reference sequence). The CDR3 loop is CASSLRGQETQYF. The CDR3 DNA reads as TGTGCCAGCAGCTTGCGGGGACAAGAGACCCAGTACTTC.

This chain uses TRBV7-2 with TRBJ2-7; D gene ambiguous. CDR3 length: 17 residues. CDR1 is SGHTA and CDR2 is FQGNSA in the germline V gene. V was cut by 5 bases and J by 0 bases, with 20 bases left in between. The chain's CDR3 is CASSAQRSAVSSYEQYF. CDR3 DNA: TGTGCCAGCAGCGCGCAGAGGAGTGCGGTCAGCTCCTACGAGCAGTACTTC.

V gene TRBV5-4 combines with J gene TRBJ1-4; 8 bases fit TRBD1. The CDR3 is 14 amino acids. Germline V gene sequence: CDR1 SGHNT, CDR2 YYREEE (reference sequence). V shed 3 bases and J 6 bases; nucleotides not matched to a gene: 4. The CDR3 region is CASSSQGVDEKLFF. Here the CDR3 DNA reads TGTGCCAGCAGCTCACAGGGGGTGGATGAAAAACTGTTTTTT.

The rearrangement links TRBV19 to TRBJ2-7; TRBD1 aligns across 11 bases. Germline-derived CDR1 and CDR2 are LNHDA and SQIVND (reference sequence). The CDR3 is 15 residues long. V trimming: 8 bases; J trimming: 9 bases; junction bases outside the gene matches: 15. The CDR3 nucleotides read TGTGCCAGTCCAATCCCCGGGACAGGGGGGATATGGCAGTACTTC. As protein: CASPIPGTGGIWQYF. Supplemented by reference TRBV19 and TRBJ2-7, the full variable domain reads DGGITQSPKYLFRKEGQNVTLSCEQNLNHDAMYWYRQDPGQGLRLIYYSQIVNDFQKGDIAEGYSVSREKKESFPLTVTSAQKNPTAFYLCASPIPGTGGIWQYFGPGTRLTVT.

The rearrangement links TRBV2 to TRBJ2-5, with D tentatively TRBD1 (6 bases). Trimming removed 6 bases at V and 5 bases at J, with 16 bases between. The CDR3 is made up of 14 amino acids. Germline V gene sequence: CDR1 SNHLY, CDR2 FYNNEI. The CDR3 sequence is CASRARQAQETQYF. DNA for the CDR3: TGTGCCAGCAGGGCCCGACAGGCCCAGGAGACCCAGTACTTC. The full variable domain, in which reference TRBV2 and TRBJ2-5 provide the parts outside the CDR3, is EPEVTQTPSHQVTQMGQEVILRCVPISNHLYFYWYRQILGQKVEFLVSFYNNEISEKSEIFDDQFSVERPDGSNFTLKIRSTKLEDSAMYFCASRARQAQETQYFGPGTRLLVL.